A single T cell receptor beta chain is shown here with its context. The data stem from a study of CD8 T cells in ankylosing spondylitis. TCRdb itself ran the 5' RACE reads through MiXCR, one entry per CDR3 protein. The top ten hold under 35% of the sample, which has roughly 180,000 distinct CDR3 sequences, approximately 10% seen once. The sequenced material came from blood, either unsorted or a sorted T cell fraction (not recorded which). This clonotype was obtained from a male donor with ankylosing spondylitis or in good health (not recorded which).

CDR3 residues: CASSQAGTSGSTDTQYF. The CDR3 coding sequence is TGTGCCAGCAGCCAAGCCGGGACTAGCGGGAGCACAGATACGCAGTATTTT. The J gene is TRBJ2-3, the V gene TRBV4-2, with 12 bases lining up with TRBD2. V was clipped by 1 base and J by 0 bases; unmatched bases: 2. This CDR3 is built from 17 residues. The germline gives CDR1 LGHNA, CDR2 YNFKEQ.